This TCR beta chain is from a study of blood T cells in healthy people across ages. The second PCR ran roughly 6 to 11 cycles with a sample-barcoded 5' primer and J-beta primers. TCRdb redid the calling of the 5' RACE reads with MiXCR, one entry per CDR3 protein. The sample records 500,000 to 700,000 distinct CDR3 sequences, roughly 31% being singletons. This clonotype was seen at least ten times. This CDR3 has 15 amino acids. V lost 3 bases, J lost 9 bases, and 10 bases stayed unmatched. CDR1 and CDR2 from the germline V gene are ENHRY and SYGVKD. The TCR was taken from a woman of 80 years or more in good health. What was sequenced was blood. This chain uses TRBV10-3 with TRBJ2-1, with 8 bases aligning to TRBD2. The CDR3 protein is CAISEFGSGGSEQFF. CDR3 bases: TGTGCCATCAGTGAATTCGGTTCGGGAGGGAGTGAGCAGTTCTTC.